A single sample is the source of the 22 T cell receptor beta chains below, sequenced in a study of beta chain features in type 1 diabetes. Study observations and caveats: Moderately but significantly shorter TCRB CDR3s were found in Type 1 diabetes patients in all four CD4+ subsets.

As every portion of the isolated RNA was reverse transcribed, the sequencing read expressed TCRB transcripts. This table comes from immunoSEQ multiplex PCR, and its TCRdb copy is limited to in-frame clones, with some not included. In the table there are fewer than 450,000 clones, roughly 13% of which are singletons. For these TCRs, the target antigens are not known. The sample consisted of naive CD4+ T cells from blood. The receptors come from a young woman with type 1 diabetes.

The rearrangement uses TRBV30 and TRBJ2-7; D may be TRBD1 (5 bases). This CDR3 has 14 amino acids. Trimming cost V 0 bases and J 6 bases, with 15 bases left between them. The germline V gene encodes CDR1 GTSNPN and CDR2 SVGIG (reference sequence). The DNA of the CDR3 is TGTGCCTGGAGTGTTGGGGCTAGTTTGTCCGAGCAGTACGTC. It specifies CAWSVGASLSEQYV.

The V and J genes are TRBV7-9 and TRBJ2-1, with D perhaps TRBD2 (6 bases). Trimming pared 3 bases from V and 3 bases from J, leaving 12 bases between. The CDR3 is 15 residues long. CDR1 is SEHNR, CDR2 FQNEAQ, per germline (reference sequence). The CDR3, as DNA: TGTGCCAGCAGCTTGGCCGGGAGCGTCTACAATGAGCAGTTCTTC. It is translated as CASSLAGSVYNEQFF.

About this clone itself: Different DNA sequences within this sample yield the same CDR3. V usage is TRBV9 and J usage is TRBJ1-1; D possibly corresponds to TRBD1 (5 bases). V shed 3 bases and J shed 4 bases, with 7 bases lying between them. CDR1 and CDR2 from the germline V gene are SGDLS and YYNGEE. This CDR3 contains 12 residues. The CDR3, as DNA: TGTGCCAGCAGCGCGGGGGGCACTGAAGCTTTCTTT. The encoded protein is CASSAGGTEAFF.

This clone was observed a few times. This sequence joins TRBV5-1 and TRBJ2-1, with a tentative D call TRBD1 (6 bases). V lost 0 bases and J lost 1, with 14 bases in between. The CDR3 covers 17 residues. CDR1 and CDR2 from the germline V gene are SGHRS and YFSETQ. In nucleotides, the CDR3 is TGCGCCAGCAGCTTGGGGAAGACAGGCGCTTCCTACAATGAGCAGTTCTTC. Its protein product is CASSLGKTGASYNEQFF.

This clone was recorded a few times. This chain connects TRBV5-6 to TRBJ2-7; possibly TRBD2 for D (5 bases). Germline CDR1 is SGHDT and CDR2 is YYEEEE. V lost 4 bases and J lost 2, with 13 bases in between. The CDR3 loop spans 14 amino acids. The CDR3 region is CASSRRTSPYEQYF. In nucleotides, the CDR3 is TGTGCCAGCAGCAGGAGGACTTCTCCCTACGAGCAGTACTTC.

The table lists this clone with a few counts. This chain uses TRBV6-5 with TRBJ1-1; 7 bases are a match to TRBD1. CDR3 length: 15 residues. The V gene end was trimmed by 4 bases and the J gene end by 1 base; junction bases not matched to a gene: 6. The germline V gene encodes CDR1 MNHEY and CDR2 SVGAGI. This CDR3 is CASSFHGQENTEAFF. CDR3 nucleotide sequence: TGTGCCAGCAGTTTCCACGGACAGGAGAACACTGAAGCTTTCTTT.

The chain's CDR3 is CAWSVLGFVEIQETQYF. Here the CDR3 DNA reads TGTGCCTGGAGTGTACTAGGATTCGTCGAGATCCAAGAGACCCAGTACTTC. V usage is TRBV30 and J usage is TRBJ2-5; D might be TRBD2 (5 bases). Per germline, CDR1 GTSNPN and CDR2 SVGIG (reference sequence). V was shortened by 0 bases and J by 1 base, with 18 bases between the two germline ends. This CDR3 has 17 amino acids. Full variable domain (remainder filled in from reference TRBV30 and TRBJ2-5): SQTIHQWPATLVQPVGSPLSLECTVEGTSNPNLYWYRQAAGRGLQLLFYSVGIGQISSEVPQNLSASRPQDRQFILSSKKLLLSDSGFYLCAWSVLGFVEIQETQYFGPGTRLLVL.

The CDR3 region is CASSGTRSANEQFF. The DNA of the CDR3 is TGCGCCAGCAGCGGGACTAGAAGTGCGAATGAGCAGTTCTTC. This chain connects TRBV4-1 to TRBJ2-1, with 8 bases identical to TRBD2. Germline loops: CDR1 MGHRA, CDR2 YSYEKL. The junction had 7 bases not matched to a gene; V was cut back by 5 bases and J by 7 bases. This CDR3 has 14 residues.

This chain joins TRBV7-3 and TRBJ2-1; TRBD2 matches at 8 bases. The CDR3 is 15 residues long. CDR1 and CDR2 (germline): SGHTA, FQGTGA. The V gene end was trimmed by 5 bases and the J gene end by 7 bases; junction bases not matched to a gene: 10. The CDR3, as DNA: TGTGCCAGCAGCCCCGGGGCGGGAGGCCGGAATGAGCAGTTCTTC. Protein sequence: CASSPGAGGRNEQFF.

This clone has more than one count but fewer than ten. V is TRBV18 and J is TRBJ1-2; D might be TRBD1 (6 bases). From germline, CDR1 is KGHSH and CDR2 LQKENI. V was clipped by 3 bases and J by 8 bases, with 16 bases between them. CDR3 length: 14 residues. This CDR3 is CASSPSGGPDGYTF. CDR3 nucleotides: TGTGCCAGCTCACCGAGCGGGGGGCCGGACGGCTACACCTTC.

This clone was observed a few times. The rearrangement uses TRBV18 and TRBJ2-1, with D possibly matching TRBD1 (5 bases). This CDR3 spans 13 amino acids. Germline CDR1 KGHSH, CDR2 LQKENI. V gave up 1 base and J gave up 7 bases, with 8 bases separating them. The chain's CDR3 is CASSPLAGNEQFF. DNA of the CDR3: TGTGCCAGCTCACCACTAGCAGGGAATGAGCAGTTCTTC.

The CDR3 loop reads CASSIRTTDLYGYTF. For the CDR3, the DNA is TGTGCCAGTAGCATTAGGACGACAGATCTCTATGGCTACACCTTC. This chain connects TRBV19 to TRBJ1-2; D perhaps matches TRBD1 (5 bases). CDR1 LNHDA and CDR2 SQIVND come from the germline V gene (reference sequence). CDR3 length: 15 amino acids. V was clipped by 6 bases and J by 4 bases, with 18 bases between them.

This clone was counted a few times. This chain connects TRBV6-1 to TRBJ1-5; the match to TRBD1 covers 7 bases. This CDR3 region has 15 residues. V lost 6 bases, J lost 0 bases, and 5 bases stayed unmatched. Germline loops: CDR1 MNHNS, CDR2 SASEGT. This chain's CDR3 is CASRSTGYSNQPQHF. CDR3 sequence (DNA): TGTGCCAGCAGGTCGACAGGGTATAGCAATCAGCCCCAGCATTTT.

J is TRBJ2-5 and V is TRBV5-1; 10 bases map to TRBD2. Looked up from germline, CDR1 is SGHRS and CDR2 is YFSETQ. The CDR3 has 14 residues. The junction had 1 base not matched to a gene; V was cut back by 2 bases and J by 3 bases. CDR3 sequence reads: CASSLTSGKETQYF. The CDR3 DNA reads as TGCGCCAGCAGCTTAACTAGCGGGAAAGAGACCCAGTACTTC.

V is TRBV30 and J is TRBJ2-2; D is unresolved. CDR1 is GTSNPN and CDR2 is SVGIG in the germline V gene (reference sequence). With 4 bases removed from V and 8 bases from J, the gap between germline ends came to 8 bases. The CDR3 sequence is 11 residues long. The CDR3 loop reads CAWTEVGELFF. DNA of the CDR3: TGTGCCTGGACCGAGGTGGGGGAGCTGTTTTTT.

The chain uses TRBV6-6 and TRBJ2-7; 7 bases match TRBD1. Germline CDR1 is MNHNY and CDR2 is SVGAGI (reference sequence). V lost 6 bases to trimming and J lost 2 bases; unmatched junction nucleotides: 1. The CDR3 is 12 residues long. CDR3 in amino acids: CASSDRAYEQYV. The CDR3 DNA reads TGTGCCAGCAGCGACAGGGCCTACGAGCAGTACGTC.

This clone has a handful of counts. This sequence joins TRBV28 and TRBJ2-4; D may be TRBD1 (6 bases). Germline V CDR1 and CDR2: MDHEN, SYDVKM. Deletions cut 6 bases from V and 0 bases from J, with 12 bases between. The CDR3 consists of 15 residues. DNA of the CDR3: TGTGCCAGCAGCCCGGACAGCATAGCCAAAAACATTCAGTACTTC. This codes for CASSPDSIAKNIQYF.

This chain connects TRBV19 to TRBJ2-6; no firm D call. Looked up from germline, CDR1 is LNHDA and CDR2 is SQIVND (reference sequence). V was cut by 6 bases and J by 0 bases, with 9 bases left in between. CDR3 length: 15 residues. The CDR3 coding sequence is TGTGCCAGTAGCCGAATAGACTCTGGGGCCAACGTCCTGACTTTC. Amino acid sequence: CASSRIDSGANVLTF. Complete variable domain (other parts from reference TRBV19 and TRBJ2-6): DGGITQSPKYLFRKEGQNVTLSCEQNLNHDAMYWYRQDPGQGLRLIYYSQIVNDFQKGDIAEGYSVSREKKESFPLTVTSAQKNPTAFYLCASSRIDSGANVLTFGAGSRLTVL.

The V call is TRBV7-2, the J call TRBJ2-7; 16 bases agree with TRBD2. The CDR3 covers 17 residues. V shed 1 base and J 6 bases; nucleotides not matched to a gene: 6. CDR1 is SGHTA, CDR2 FQGNSA, per germline. The CDR3 nucleotides read TGTGCCAGCAGCTTAGGGGGGACTAGCGGGAGGGTGAGCGAGCAGTACTTC. It is translated as CASSLGGTSGRVSEQYF.

This clone was seen more than once but under ten times. This chain joins TRBV18 and TRBJ2-1; 8 nucleotides match TRBD2. V lost 6 bases, J lost 7 bases, and 14 bases stayed unmatched. The germline gives CDR1 KGHSH, CDR2 LQKENI. The CDR3 is 16 residues long. CDR3 DNA: TGTGCCAGCTCGATTTTCAGCGGGAGATCGGGAAATGAGCAGTTCTTC. This translates into CASSIFSGRSGNEQFF.

The chain links TRBV18 to TRBJ1-4, with 7 positions matching TRBD1. The CDR3 totals 14 residues. The V and J ends lost 4 bases and 2 bases, in that order; junction bases with no gene match: 1. Germline-derived CDR1 and CDR2 are KGHSH and LQKENI. The CDR3 DNA sequence: TGTGCCAGCTCACAACAGGGGACTAATGAAAAACTGTTTTTT. It codes for CASSQQGTNEKLFF.

This clone showed up just a few times. This chain uses TRBV25-1 with TRBJ2-1; 10 bases align to TRBD1. The germline gives CDR1 MGHDK, CDR2 SYGVNS. Unmatched junction bases numbered 6, after V lost 2 bases and J lost 8 bases. This CDR3 spans 15 amino acids. The CDR3 spells CASSERQGAIDEQFF. CDR3 bases: TGTGCCAGCAGTGAAAGACAGGGGGCGATTGATGAGCAGTTCTTC.